These 14 T cell receptor beta chains share one sample of origin, sequenced in a study of blood T cells in healthy people across ages. Primed by a sample-barcoded 5' primer and a J-beta primer mix, a second PCR proceeded for about 7 to 12 cycles. Using its own MiXCR run on the 5' RACE reads, TCRdb lists one record per CDR3 protein. The sample has more than 800,000 distinct CDR3 sequences, 29% seen once. Sequenced input: blood. The receptors here all came from an elderly woman in good health.

This clonotype occurred many times. V is TRBV4-3 and J is TRBJ2-1, with 8 bases that match TRBD2. J gave up 4 bases and V 0 bases, and 5 bases lay outside the gene matches. The CDR3 length is 16 residues. In germline, CDR1 is LGHNA, CDR2 YSLEER. Here the CDR3 reads CASSQDSSGPYNEQFF. CDR3 in DNA: TGCGCCAGCAGCCAAGATTCTAGCGGGCCTTACAATGAGCAGTTCTTC.

This clonotype was observed a few times. A much larger clone differs by one base, so this may be a read error. V gene TRBV7-2 combines with J gene TRBJ2-1, with TRBD2 matching 9 bases. The germline V gene encodes CDR1 SGHTA and CDR2 FQGNSA. The CDR3 spans 16 residues. Trimming removed 3 bases from V and 6 bases from J; junction bases left unmatched: 9. DNA of the CDR3: TGTGCCAGCAGCTTCGGGGGGCTAGCGGGGCGCAATGAGCAGTTCTTC. It specifies CASSFGGLAGRNEQFF.

Ten or more counts support this clonotype. The chain has TRBV6-6 and TRBJ2-3; 9 positions match TRBD2. Germline V gives CDR1 MNHNY, CDR2 SVGAGI (reference sequence). The CDR3 runs 14 residues. Trimming at V came to 10 bases and at J to 7 bases, leaving 12 bases not matched to a gene. CDR3 in amino acids: CATTPAGGQHTQYF. In DNA, the CDR3 is TGTGCCACCACCCCGGCGGGGGGGCAACATACGCAGTATTTT.

Of note for this clonotype: With a much larger clone just one base away, this may be a read error. The chain uses TRBV28 and TRBJ2-1; D is possibly TRBD2 (5 bases). Gene TRBJ2-7 matches the end of the DNA better, so the J call may be wrong. The V gene's germline CDR1 is MDHEN and CDR2 SYDVKM. This CDR3 spans 12 amino acids. As DNA, the CDR3 is TGTGCCAGCAGCTCCGGGGTCTGCGAGCAGTACTTC. It encodes CASSSGVCEQYF.

This clonotype was found a few times. The chain carries TRBV7-9 and TRBJ2-7, with a possible D match to TRBD2 (7 bases). Germline V gene data show CDR1 as SEHNR and CDR2 as FQNEAQ (reference sequence). The V gene lost 5 bases and the J gene lost 2 bases, with 19 bases spanning the gap. The CDR3 is made up of 16 amino acids. DNA for the CDR3: TGTGCCAGCAGCCCCCTAGGGGGGGGTATAGCCTACGAGCAGTACTTC. Translated, it gives CASSPLGGGIAYEQYF.

This clonotype was seen ten or more times. This rearrangement joins TRBV7-2 to TRBJ2-2; maybe TRBD1 (6 bases). This CDR3 region has 13 residues. Germline CDR1 and CDR2: SGHTA and FQGNSA. V dropped 3 bases and J dropped 6 bases, with 8 bases sitting between them. CDR3 coding DNA: TGTGCCAGCAGCTTTGCAGGGGCCGGGGAGCTGTTTTTT. Its protein product is CASSFAGAGELFF.

This clonotype occurred a few times. The rearrangement joins TRBV20-1 to TRBJ1-2; 9 bases align to TRBD1. CDR3 length equals 13 residues. V lost 7 bases, J lost 2 bases, and 5 bases stayed unmatched. Germline assignment: CDR1 DFQATT and CDR2 SNEGSKA (reference sequence). This chain's CDR3 is CSGTGATNYGYTF. The CDR3 nucleotides read TGCAGTGGGACAGGGGCCACGAACTATGGCTACACCTTC.

CDR3 protein: CASSQGTGLKYNEQFF. The CDR3, as DNA: TGTGCCAGCAGCCAAGGGACGGGACTTAAGTACAATGAGCAGTTCTTC. V gene TRBV3-1 combines with J gene TRBJ2-1, with TRBD2 as a possible D gene (6 bases). With 1 base removed from V and 4 bases from J, the gap between germline ends came to 14 bases. This CDR3 comprises 16 residues. Germline V gene sequence: CDR1 LGHDT, CDR2 YNNKEL (reference sequence).

The rearrangement uses TRBV6-5 and TRBJ1-6, with 7 bases lining up with TRBD1. The CDR3 has 15 amino acids. The germline CDR1 and CDR2 sequences are MNHEY and SVGAGI. Germline trimming cut 6 bases from V and 6 bases from J; bases unmatched to any gene: 8. CDR3 sequence (DNA): TGTGCCAGCAGCCGCGTAAGACAGGGTAATTCACCCCTCCACTTT. Its protein is CASSRVRQGNSPLHF.

V is TRBV12-3 or TRBV12-4 and J is TRBJ2-2, with a possible D match to TRBD2 (6 bases). This CDR3 has 14 amino acids. The germline V and J ends were trimmed by 6 bases and 7 bases, with 15 bases remaining between them. The CDR3 DNA follows: TGTGCCAGCAGAAAAGCCCAGACTAGCGGGGAGCTGTTTTTT. Residues: CASRKAQTSGELFF.

The chain uses TRBV20-1 and TRBJ2-5; D ambiguous. The J call may be wrong; the DNA end is better matched by TRBJ2-1. The CDR3 covers 12 residues. Per germline, CDR1 DFQATT and CDR2 SNEGSKA (reference sequence). In DNA form, the CDR3 reads TGCAGTGCTAGAGGCGACCAAGAGACCCAGTTCTTC. This sequence encodes CSARGDQETQFF.

This clonotype was seen at least ten times. This chain links TRBV20-1 with TRBJ2-5, with 9 bases fitting TRBD1. The ends lost 4 bases at V and 4 bases at J; junction bases unmatched: 7. Germline-derived CDR1 and CDR2 are DFQATT and SNEGSKA (reference sequence). This CDR3 region has 14 residues. DNA for the CDR3: TGCAGTGCTACGCCCGGGACAGGGTTAGAGACCCAGTACTTC. This translates into CSATPGTGLETQYF.

This clonotype was seen many times. The gene calls are TRBV20-1 and TRBJ2-7; tentatively, D is TRBD1 (6 bases). Germline V gene sequence: CDR1 DFQATT, CDR2 SNEGSKA (reference sequence). The V gene lost 2 bases and the J gene lost 7 bases, with 18 bases spanning the gap. The CDR3 contains 14 residues. The CDR3 is CSARSDSPTSEQYF. For the CDR3, the DNA is TGCAGTGCTAGATCGGACAGCCCTACGAGTGAGCAGTACTTC.

This clonotype occurred many times. The chain is built from TRBV7-2 and TRBJ1-5, with 9 nucleotides matching TRBD1. With 1 base clipped from V and 6 bases from J, the junction kept 7 bases outside the gene matches. The CDR3 extends over 16 amino acids. In germline, CDR1 is SGHTA, CDR2 FQGNSA. DNA of the CDR3: TGTGCCAGCAGCTTAGTTAGGACAGGGGTAGGTCAGCCCCAGCATTTT. It translates to CASSLVRTGVGQPQHF.